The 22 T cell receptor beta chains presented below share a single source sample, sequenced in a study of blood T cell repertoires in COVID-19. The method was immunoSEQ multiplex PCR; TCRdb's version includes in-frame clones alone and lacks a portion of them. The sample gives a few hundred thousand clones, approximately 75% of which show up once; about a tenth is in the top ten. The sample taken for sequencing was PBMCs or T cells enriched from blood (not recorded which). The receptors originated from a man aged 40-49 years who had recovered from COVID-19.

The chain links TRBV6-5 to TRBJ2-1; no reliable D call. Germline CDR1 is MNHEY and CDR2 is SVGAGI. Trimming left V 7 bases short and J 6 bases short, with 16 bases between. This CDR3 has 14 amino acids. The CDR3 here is CASTPSLGFNEQFF. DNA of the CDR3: TGTGCCAGCACGCCCTCACTCGGTTTCAATGAGCAGTTCTTC.

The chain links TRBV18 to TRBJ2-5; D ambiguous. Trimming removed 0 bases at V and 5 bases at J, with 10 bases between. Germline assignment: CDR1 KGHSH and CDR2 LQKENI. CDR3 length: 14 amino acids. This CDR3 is CASSPPFFQETQYF. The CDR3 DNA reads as TGTGCCAGCTCACCACCGTTCTTTCAGGAGACCCAGTACTTC.

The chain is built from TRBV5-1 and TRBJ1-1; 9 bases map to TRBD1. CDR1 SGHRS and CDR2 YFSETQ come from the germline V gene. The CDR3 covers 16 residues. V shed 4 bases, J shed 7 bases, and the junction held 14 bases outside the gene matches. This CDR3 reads CASSLSARGGQGEAFF. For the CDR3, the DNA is TGCGCCAGCAGCCTGTCGGCGCGAGGGGGACAGGGTGAAGCTTTCTTT.

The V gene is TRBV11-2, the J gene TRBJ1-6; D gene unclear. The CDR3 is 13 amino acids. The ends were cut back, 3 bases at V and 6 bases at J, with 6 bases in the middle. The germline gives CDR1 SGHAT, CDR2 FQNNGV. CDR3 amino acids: CASSLEGNSPLHF. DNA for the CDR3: TGTGCCAGCAGCTTGGAGGGTAATTCACCCCTCCACTTT.

The CDR3 loop is CASSRIGGTEAFF. The CDR3 DNA is TGTGCCAGCAGCCGTATAGGGGGCACTGAAGCTTTCTTT. V usage is TRBV14 and J usage is TRBJ1-1, with D possibly matching TRBD1 (6 bases). Trimming pared 4 bases from V and 4 bases from J, leaving 10 bases between. CDR1 and CDR2 (germline): SGHDN, FVKESK. The CDR3 covers 13 residues. Full variable domain (missing parts from reference TRBV14 and TRBJ1-1): EAGVTQFPSHSVIEKGQTVTLRCDPISGHDNLYWYRRVMGKEIKFLLHFVKESKQDESGMPNNRFLAERTGGTYSTLKVQPAELEDSGVYFCASSRIGGTEAFFGQGTRLTVV.

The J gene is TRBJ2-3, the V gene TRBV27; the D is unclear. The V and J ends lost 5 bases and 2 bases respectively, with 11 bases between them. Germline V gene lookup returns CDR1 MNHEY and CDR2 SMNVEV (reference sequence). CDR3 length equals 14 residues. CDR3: CASSRLDNTDTQYF. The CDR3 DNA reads TGTGCCAGCAGTAGGCTAGATAACACAGATACGCAGTATTTT.

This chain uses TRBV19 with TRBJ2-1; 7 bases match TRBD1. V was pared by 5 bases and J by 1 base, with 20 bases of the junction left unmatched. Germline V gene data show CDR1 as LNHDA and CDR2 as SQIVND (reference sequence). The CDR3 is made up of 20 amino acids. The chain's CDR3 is CASSAQPIYMTGSSYNEQFF. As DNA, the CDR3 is TGTGCCAGTAGTGCCCAGCCCATATACATGACAGGGTCTTCCTACAATGAGCAGTTCTTC.

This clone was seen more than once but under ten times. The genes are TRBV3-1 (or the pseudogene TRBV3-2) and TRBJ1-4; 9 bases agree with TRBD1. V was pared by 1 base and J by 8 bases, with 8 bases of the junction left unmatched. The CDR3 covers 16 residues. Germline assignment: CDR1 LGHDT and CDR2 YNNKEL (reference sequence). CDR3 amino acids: CASSQATGTGSEKLFF. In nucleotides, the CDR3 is TGTGCCAGCAGCCAAGCTACCGGGACAGGGAGCGAAAAACTGTTTTTT.

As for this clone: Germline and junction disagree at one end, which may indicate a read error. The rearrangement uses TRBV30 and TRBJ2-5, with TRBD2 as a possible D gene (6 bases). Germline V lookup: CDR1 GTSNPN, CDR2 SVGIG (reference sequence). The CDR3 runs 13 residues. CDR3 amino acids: CAWSRPSPKRVHF. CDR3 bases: TGTGCCTGGAGTAGACCCTCTCCCAAGCGGGTACACTTC.

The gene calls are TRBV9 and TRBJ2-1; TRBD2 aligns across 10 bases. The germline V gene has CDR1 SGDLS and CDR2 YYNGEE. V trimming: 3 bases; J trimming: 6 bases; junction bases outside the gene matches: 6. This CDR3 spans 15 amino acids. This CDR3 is CASSALAGEGNEQFF. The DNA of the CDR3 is TGTGCCAGCAGCGCCCTAGCGGGAGAAGGCAATGAGCAGTTCTTC.

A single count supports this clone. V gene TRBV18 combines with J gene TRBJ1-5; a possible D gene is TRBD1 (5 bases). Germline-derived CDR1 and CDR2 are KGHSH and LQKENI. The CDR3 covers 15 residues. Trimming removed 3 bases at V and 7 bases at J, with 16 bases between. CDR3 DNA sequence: TGTGCCAGCTCACCTCCGGGCAGGGAAGGGCAGCCCCAGCATTTT. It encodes CASSPPGREGQPQHF.

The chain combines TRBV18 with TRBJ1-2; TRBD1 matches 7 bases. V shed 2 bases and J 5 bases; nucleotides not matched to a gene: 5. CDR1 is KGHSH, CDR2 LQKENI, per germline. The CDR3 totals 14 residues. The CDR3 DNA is TGTGCCAGCTCACCAGCAGACAGGGAATATGGCTACACCTTC. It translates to CASSPADREYGYTF.

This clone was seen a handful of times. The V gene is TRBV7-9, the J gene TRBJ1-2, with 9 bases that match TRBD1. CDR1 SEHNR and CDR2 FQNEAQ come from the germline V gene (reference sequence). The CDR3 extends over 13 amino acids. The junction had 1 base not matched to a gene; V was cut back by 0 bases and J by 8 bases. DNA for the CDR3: TGTGCCAGCAGCTTAGCGACAGGGGGAGGCTACACCTTC. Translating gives CASSLATGGGYTF.

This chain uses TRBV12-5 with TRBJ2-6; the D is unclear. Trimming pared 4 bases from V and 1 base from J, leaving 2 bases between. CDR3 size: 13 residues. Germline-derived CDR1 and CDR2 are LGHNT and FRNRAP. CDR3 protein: CASGSSGANVLTF. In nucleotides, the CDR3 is TGTGCTAGTGGTTCGTCTGGGGCCAACGTCCTGACTTTC. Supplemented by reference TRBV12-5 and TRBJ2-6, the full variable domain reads DARVTQTPRHKVTEMGQEVTMRCQPILGHNTVFWYRQTMMQGLELLAYFRNRAPLDDSGMPKDRFSAEMPDATLATLKIQPSEPRDSAVYFCASGSSGANVLTFGAGSRLTVL.

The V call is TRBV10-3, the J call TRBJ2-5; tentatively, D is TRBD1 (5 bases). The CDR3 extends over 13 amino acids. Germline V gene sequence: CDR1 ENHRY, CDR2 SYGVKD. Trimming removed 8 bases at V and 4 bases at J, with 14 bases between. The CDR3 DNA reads TGTGCCATCCAAGAAAGGGGCGCAGAGACCCAGTACTTC. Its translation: CAIQERGAETQYF.

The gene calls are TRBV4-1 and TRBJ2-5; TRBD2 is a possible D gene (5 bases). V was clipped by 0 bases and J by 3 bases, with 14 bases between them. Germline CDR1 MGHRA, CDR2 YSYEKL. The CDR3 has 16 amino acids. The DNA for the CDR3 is TGCGCCAGCAGCCAAGAAAATGAAGCGGTGGAAGAGACCCAGTACTTC. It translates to CASSQENEAVEETQYF.

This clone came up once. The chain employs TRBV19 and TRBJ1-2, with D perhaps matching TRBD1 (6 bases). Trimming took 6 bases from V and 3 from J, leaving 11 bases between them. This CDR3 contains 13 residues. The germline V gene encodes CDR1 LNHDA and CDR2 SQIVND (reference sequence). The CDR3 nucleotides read TGTGCCAGTAGAAGACAGGACCACTATGGCTACACCTTC. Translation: CASRRQDHYGYTF.

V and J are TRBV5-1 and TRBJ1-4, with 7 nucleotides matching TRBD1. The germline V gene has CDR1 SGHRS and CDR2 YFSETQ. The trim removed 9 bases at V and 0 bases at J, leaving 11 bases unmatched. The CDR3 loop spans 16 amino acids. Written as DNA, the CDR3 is TGCGCCACCAAAACGGGACAGCGTGCAACTAATGAAAAACTGTTTTTT. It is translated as CATKTGQRATNEKLFF.

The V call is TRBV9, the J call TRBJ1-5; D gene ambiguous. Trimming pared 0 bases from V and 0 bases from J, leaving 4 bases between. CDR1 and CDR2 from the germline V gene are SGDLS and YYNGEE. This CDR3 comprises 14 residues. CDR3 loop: CASSVDLSNQPQHF. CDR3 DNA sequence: TGTGCCAGCAGCGTAGATCTTAGCAATCAGCCCCAGCATTTT.

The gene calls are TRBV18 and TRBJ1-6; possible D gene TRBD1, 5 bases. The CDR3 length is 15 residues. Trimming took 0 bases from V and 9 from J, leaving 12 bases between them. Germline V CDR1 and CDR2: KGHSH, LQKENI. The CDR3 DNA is TGTGCCAGCTCACCACCGGGGGGGAATGGTTCACCCCTCCACTTT. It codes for CASSPPGGNGSPLHF.

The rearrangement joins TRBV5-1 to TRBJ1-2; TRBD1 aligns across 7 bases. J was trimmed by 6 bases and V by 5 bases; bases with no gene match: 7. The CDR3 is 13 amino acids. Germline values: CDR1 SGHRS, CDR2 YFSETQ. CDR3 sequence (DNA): TGCGCCAGCAGTTACGGGACAGCTCATGGCTACACCTTC. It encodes CASSYGTAHGYTF. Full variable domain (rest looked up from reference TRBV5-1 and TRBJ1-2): KAGVTQTPRYLIKTRGQQVTLSCSPISGHRSVSWYQQTPGQGLQFLFEYFSETQRNKGNFPGRFSGRQFSNSRSEMNVSTLELGDSALYLCASSYGTAHGYTFGSGTRLTVV.

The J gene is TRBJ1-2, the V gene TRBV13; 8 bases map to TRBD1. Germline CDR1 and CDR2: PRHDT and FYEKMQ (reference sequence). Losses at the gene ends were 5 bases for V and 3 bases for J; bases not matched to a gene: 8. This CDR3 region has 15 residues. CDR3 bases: TGTGCCAGCAGCACCGGCACGGACAGGGACTATGGCTACACCTTC. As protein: CASSTGTDRDYGYTF.